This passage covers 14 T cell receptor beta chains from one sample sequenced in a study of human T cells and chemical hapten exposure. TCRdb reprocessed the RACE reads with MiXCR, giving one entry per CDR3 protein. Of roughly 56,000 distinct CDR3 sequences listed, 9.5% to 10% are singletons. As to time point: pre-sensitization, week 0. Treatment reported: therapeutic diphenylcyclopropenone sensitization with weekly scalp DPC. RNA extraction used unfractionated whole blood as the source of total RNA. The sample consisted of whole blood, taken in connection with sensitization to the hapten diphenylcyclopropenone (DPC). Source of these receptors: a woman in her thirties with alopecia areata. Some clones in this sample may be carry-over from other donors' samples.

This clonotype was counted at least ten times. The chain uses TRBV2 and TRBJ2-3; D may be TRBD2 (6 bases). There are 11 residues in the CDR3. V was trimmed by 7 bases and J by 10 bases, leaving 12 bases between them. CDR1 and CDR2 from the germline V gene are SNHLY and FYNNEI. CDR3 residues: CASTTGTAQYF. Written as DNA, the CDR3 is TGTGCCAGCACAACCGGGACTGCGCAGTATTTT.

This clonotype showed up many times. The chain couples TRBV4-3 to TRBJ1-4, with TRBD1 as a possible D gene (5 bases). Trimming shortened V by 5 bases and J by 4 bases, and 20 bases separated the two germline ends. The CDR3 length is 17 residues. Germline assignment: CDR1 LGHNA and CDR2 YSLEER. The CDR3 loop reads CASSADGTTTFNEKLFF. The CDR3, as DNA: TGCGCCAGCAGCGCAGATGGGACGACGACCTTTAATGAAAAACTGTTTTTT.

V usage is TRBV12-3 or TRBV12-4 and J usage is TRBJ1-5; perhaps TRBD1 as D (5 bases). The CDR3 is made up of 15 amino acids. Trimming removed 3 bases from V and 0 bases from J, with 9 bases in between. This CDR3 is CASSFGGNSNQPQHF. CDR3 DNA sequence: TGTGCCAGCAGTTTTGGGGGGAATAGCAATCAGCCCCAGCATTTT.

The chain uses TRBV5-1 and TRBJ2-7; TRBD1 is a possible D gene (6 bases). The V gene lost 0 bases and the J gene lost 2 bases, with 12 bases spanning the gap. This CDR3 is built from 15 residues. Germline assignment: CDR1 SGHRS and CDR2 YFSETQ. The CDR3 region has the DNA TGCGCCAGCAGCTTGGAGCTGGGGGCCGCCTACGAGCAGTACTTC. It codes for CASSLELGAAYEQYF. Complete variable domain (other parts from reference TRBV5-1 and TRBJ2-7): KAGVTQTPRYLIKTRGQQVTLSCSPISGHRSVSWYQQTPGQGLQFLFEYFSETQRNKGNFPGRFSGRQFSNSRSEMNVSTLELGDSALYLCASSLELGAAYEQYFGPGTRLTVT.

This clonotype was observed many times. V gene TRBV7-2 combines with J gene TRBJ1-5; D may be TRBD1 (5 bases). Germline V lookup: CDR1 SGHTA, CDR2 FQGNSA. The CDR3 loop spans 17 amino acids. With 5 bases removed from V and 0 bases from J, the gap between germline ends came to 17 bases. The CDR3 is CASSLYPTDSSNQPQHF. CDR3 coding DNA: TGTGCCAGCAGCCTCTACCCCACTGACAGTAGCAATCAGCCCCAGCATTTT.

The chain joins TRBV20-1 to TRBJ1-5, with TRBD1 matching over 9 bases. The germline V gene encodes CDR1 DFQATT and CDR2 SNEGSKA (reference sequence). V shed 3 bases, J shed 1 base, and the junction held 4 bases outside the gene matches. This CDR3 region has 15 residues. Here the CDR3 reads CSASNRGQSNQPQHF. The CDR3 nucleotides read TGCAGTGCTAGTAACAGGGGGCAAAGCAATCAGCCCCAGCATTTT.

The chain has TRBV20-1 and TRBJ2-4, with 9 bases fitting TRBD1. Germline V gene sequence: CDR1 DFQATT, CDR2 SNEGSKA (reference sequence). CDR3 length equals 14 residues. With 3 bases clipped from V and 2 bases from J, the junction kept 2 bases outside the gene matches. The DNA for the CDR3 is TGCAGTGCTAGGACAGGGGGATCCAAAAACATTCAGTACTTC. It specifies CSARTGGSKNIQYF.

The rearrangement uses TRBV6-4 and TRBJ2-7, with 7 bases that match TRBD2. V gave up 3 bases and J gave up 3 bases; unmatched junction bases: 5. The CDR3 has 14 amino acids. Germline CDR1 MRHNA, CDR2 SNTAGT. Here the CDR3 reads CASSEVPGGYEQYF. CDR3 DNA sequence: TGTGCCAGCAGTGAAGTCCCGGGGGGCTACGAGCAGTACTTC.

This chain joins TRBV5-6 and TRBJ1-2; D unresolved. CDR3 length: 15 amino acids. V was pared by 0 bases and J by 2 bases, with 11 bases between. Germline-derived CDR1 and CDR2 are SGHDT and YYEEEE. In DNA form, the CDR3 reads TGTGCCAGCAGCTTGGCCTCCTTACGGAACTATGGCTACACCTTC. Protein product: CASSLASLRNYGYTF.

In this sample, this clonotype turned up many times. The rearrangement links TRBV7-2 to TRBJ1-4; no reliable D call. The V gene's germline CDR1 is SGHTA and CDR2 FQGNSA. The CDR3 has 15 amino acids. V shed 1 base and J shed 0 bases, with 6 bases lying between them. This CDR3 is CASSLGPSTNEKLFF. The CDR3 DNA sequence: TGTGCCAGCAGCTTAGGCCCATCAACTAATGAAAAACTGTTTTTT.

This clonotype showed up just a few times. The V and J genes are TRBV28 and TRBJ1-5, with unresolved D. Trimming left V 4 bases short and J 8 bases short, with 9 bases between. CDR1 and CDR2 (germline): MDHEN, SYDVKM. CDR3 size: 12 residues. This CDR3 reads CASSYGDEPQHF. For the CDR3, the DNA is TGTGCCAGCAGTTATGGGGATGAGCCCCAGCATTTT.

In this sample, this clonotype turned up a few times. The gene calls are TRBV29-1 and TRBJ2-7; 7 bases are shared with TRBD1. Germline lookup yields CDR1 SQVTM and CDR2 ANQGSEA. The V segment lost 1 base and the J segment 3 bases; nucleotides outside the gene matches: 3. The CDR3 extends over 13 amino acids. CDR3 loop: CSVEGQGNYEQYF. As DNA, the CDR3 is TGCAGCGTTGAAGGACAGGGAAACTACGAGCAGTACTTC.

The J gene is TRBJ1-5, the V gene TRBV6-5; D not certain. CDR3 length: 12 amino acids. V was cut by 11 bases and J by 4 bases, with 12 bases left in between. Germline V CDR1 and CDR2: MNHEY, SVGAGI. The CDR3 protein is CAVGSLNQPQHF. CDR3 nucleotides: TGTGCCGTGGGCAGCCTAAATCAGCCCCAGCATTTT.

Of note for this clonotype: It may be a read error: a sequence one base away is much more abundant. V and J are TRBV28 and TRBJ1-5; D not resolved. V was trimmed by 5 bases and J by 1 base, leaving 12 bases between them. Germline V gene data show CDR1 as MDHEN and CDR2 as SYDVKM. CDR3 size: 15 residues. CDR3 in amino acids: CASSQQLLSNQPQHF. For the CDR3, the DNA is TGTGCCAGCAGTCAGCAGCTACTGAGCAATCAGCCCCAGCATTTT.